This TCR beta chain was identified in a study of control samples from healthy donors and cancer patients. Sequencing was performed with immunoSEQ multiplex PCR; in TCRdb, only in-frame clones are kept and a portion is missing. Here the sample spans fewer than 200,000 clones, approximately 90% being singletons. The germline V gene encodes CDR1 SGDLS and CDR2 YYNGEE. The CDR3 is made up of 15 amino acids. Deletions cut 3 bases from V and 0 bases from J, with 10 bases between. A word on this clone: Other DNA sequences in this sample translate to the same CDR3.

Specimen: blood. This receptor was obtained from a man younger than 45 in good health. The rearrangement uses TRBV9 and TRBJ1-5; possibly TRBD1 for D (5 bases). This CDR3 reads CASSASGTSNQPQHF. CDR3 in DNA: TGTGCCAGCAGCGCCTCAGGGACTAGCAATCAGCCCCAGCATTTT.